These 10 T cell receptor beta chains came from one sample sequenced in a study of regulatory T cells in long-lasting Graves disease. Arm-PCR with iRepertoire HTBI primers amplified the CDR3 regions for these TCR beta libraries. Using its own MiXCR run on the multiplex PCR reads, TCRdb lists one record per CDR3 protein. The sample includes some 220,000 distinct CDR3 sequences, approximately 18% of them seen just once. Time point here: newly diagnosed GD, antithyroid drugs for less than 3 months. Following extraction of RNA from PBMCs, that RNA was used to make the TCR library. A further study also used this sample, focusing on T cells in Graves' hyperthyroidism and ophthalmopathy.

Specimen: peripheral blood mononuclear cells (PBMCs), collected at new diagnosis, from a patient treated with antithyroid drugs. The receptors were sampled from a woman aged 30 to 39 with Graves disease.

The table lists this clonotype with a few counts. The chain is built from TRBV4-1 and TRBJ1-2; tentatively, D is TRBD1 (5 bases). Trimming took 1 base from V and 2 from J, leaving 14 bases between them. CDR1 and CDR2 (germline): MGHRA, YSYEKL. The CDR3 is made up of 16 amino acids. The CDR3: CASSQVPQGSNYGYTF. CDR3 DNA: TGCGCCAGCAGCCAAGTACCGCAGGGATCCAACTATGGCTACACCTTC.

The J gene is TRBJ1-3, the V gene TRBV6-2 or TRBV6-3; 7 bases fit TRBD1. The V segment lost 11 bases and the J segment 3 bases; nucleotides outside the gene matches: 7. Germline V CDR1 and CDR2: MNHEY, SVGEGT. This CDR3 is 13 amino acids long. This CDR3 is CAGDRADGNTIYF. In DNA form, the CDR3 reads TGTGCCGGAGACAGGGCCGATGGAAACACCATATATTTT.

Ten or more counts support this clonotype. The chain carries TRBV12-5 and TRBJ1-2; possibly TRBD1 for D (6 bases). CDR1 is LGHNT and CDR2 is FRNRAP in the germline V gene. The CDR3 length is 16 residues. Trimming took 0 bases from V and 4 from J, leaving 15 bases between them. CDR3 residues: CASGLVGQGPLYGYTF. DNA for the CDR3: TGTGCTAGTGGTTTGGTGGGACAAGGCCCCCTCTATGGCTACACCTTC.

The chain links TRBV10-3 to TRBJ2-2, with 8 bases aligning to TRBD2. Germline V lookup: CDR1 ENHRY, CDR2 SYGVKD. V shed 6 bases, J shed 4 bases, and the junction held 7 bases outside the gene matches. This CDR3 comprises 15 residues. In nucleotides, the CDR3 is TGTGCCATCAGCGAGCGGGAGATGGGCACCGGGGAGCTGTTTTTT. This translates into CAISEREMGTGELFF.

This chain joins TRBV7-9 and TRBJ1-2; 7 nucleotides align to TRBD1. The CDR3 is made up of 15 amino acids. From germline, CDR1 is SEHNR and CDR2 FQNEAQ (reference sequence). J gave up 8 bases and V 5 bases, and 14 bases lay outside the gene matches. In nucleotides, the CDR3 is TGTGCCAGCAGCCTAGGGACAGAGAGCCCTTGGGGCTACACCTTC. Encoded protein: CASSLGTESPWGYTF. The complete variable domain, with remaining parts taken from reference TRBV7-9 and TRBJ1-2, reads DTGVSQNPRHKITKRGQNVTFRCDPISEHNRLYWYRQTLGQGPEFLTYFQNEAQLEKSRLLSDRFSAERPKGSFSTLEIQRTEQGDSAMYLCASSLGTESPWGYTFGSGTRLTVV.

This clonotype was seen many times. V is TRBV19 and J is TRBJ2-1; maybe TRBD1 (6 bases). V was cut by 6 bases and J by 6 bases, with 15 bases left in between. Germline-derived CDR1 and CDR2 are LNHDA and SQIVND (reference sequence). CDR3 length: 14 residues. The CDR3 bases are TGTGCCAGTAGAGTACAGGGCCAGCCCAATGAGCAGTTCTTC. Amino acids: CASRVQGQPNEQFF.

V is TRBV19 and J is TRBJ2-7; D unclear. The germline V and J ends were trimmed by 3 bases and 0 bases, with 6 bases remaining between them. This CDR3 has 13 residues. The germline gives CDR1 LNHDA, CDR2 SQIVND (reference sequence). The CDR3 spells CASSMGNSYEQYF. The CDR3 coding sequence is TGTGCCAGTAGTATGGGCAACTCCTACGAGCAGTACTTC. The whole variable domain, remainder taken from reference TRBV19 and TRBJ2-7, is DGGITQSPKYLFRKEGQNVTLSCEQNLNHDAMYWYRQDPGQGLRLIYYSQIVNDFQKGDIAEGYSVSREKKESFPLTVTSAQKNPTAFYLCASSMGNSYEQYFGPGTRLTVT.

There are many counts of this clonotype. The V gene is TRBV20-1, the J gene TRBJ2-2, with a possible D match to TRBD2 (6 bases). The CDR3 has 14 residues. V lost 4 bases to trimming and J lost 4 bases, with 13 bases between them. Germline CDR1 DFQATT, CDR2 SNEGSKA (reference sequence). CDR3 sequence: CSATGVRGTGELFF. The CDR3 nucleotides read TGCAGTGCTACGGGAGTTAGGGGCACCGGGGAGCTGTTTTTT.

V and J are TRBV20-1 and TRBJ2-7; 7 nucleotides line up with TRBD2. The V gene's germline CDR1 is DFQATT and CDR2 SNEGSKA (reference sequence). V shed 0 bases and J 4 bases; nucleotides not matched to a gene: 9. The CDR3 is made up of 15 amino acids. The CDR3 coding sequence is TGCAGTGCTAGAGATAAGCTAGCGGCAAAGTACGAGCAGTACTTC. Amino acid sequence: CSARDKLAAKYEQYF.

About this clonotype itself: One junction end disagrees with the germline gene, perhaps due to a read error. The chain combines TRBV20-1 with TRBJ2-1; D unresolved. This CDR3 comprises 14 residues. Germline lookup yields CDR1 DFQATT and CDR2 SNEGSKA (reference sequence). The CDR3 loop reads CSARGLRHYNERFF. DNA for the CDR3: TGCAGTGCTAGAGGGTTACGGCACTACAATGAGCGGTTCTTC.